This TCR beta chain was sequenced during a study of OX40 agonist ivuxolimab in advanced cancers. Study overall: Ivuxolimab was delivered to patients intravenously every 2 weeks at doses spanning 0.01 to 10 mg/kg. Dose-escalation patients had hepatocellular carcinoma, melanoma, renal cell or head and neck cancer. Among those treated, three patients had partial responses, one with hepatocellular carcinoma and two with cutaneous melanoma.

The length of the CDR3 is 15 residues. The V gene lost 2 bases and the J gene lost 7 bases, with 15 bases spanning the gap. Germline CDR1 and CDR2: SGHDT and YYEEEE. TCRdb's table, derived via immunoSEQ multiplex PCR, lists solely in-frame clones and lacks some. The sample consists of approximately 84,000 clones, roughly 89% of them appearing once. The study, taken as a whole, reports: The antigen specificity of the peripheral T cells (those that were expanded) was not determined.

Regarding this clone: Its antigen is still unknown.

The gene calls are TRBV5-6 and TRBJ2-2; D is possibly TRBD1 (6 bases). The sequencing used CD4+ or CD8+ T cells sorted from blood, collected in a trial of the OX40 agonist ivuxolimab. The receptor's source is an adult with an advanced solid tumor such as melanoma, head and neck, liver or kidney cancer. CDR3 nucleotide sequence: TGTGCCAGCAGCTTAGATCCAGGGGCTGGCGGGGAGCTGTTTTTT. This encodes CASSLDPGAGGELFF.